This T cell receptor beta chain emerged from a study of shared T cell receptors in the human thymus (TCRdb year 2021). As for the study more broadly: The study examined how self-reactive, shared T-cell receptor alpha chains are generated in the human thymus.

Notes on this clone: Its antigen has not been determined. Per-base qualities were not stored, and no clone one base away is much larger.

The germline V gene encodes CDR1 SGDLS and CDR2 YYNGEE. V loses 0 bases, J loses 3 bases, and the germline ends lie 6 bases apart. CDR3 length: 13 amino acids, cysteine to phenylalanine. Only the CDR3 DNA is retained, 39 bases long and in frame from the first base. Library construction relied on the immunoSEQ multiplex PCR assay. Drawn from immuneACCESS, this table holds only the in-frame rearrangements with V and J called that TCRdb kept. Clones are partly lost; checked studies trace under half to an unresolved V gene and leave the rest unexplained. For this sample there are 720,000 or so clones; 80% to 90% appear just once. The top ten hold more than 0.008% of the sample. These same data were also listed under a study on human thymus T cells. As the second paper documents: Immunologically healthy infants undergoing open corrective cardiac surgery for congenital heart defects in Finland were used as donors. The thymus tissue came from surgical resects taken out during corrective cardiac surgery. Biased V and J gene segment usage appeared to be present in both thymic and peripheral blood repertoires. The related research found that thymic TCR repertoires overlapped highly between unrelated individuals. The study used about eight infant thymus samples plus four related peripheral blood samples to characterize TCR alpha and beta repertoires. The infant donors were about 6 to 244 days old, and the cohort included several males and two females. Thymocytes were mechanically released from the tissue and were stored as pellets of 10-30 million cells at -70 degrees C. A QIAsymphony instrument was used to extract genomic DNA from the frozen cell pellets. Using the immunoSEQ multiplex PCR assay, the TCRB and TCRAD loci were amplified from a standardized quantity of quality-controlled genomic DNA. The amplicons covered the V(D)J region and were long enough to include the CDR3 and to identify the V and J genes. The amplicons were sequenced on an Illumina platform via the commercial immunoSEQ service. Primer bias and sequencing errors were corrected as previously described, and TCRAD and TCRB definitions were based on the IMGT database. The repertoires were analysed using immunoSEQ Analyzer 3.0 and VDJTools for basic statistics, V/J segment usage, diversity estimates, rarefaction and pairwise overlap. Chao1, ChaoE, Efron-Thisted, Shannon and inverse Simpson indices were used to estimate diversity, which was also estimated on datasets down-sampled to the smallest sample. For repertoire overlap, CDR3 nucleotide sequence, V gene and J gene had to match strictly, and clustering was done by Jaccard-based multidimensional scaling. On average, thymus samples gave hundreds of thousands of unique TCRB clonotypes, whereas blood samples gave about 92,000.

The specimen sequenced was thymocytes. The rearranged segments are TRBV9 and TRBJ1-2; tentative D gene TRBD1, with 6 bases matching. The receptor comes from a girl under three years old with a congenital heart defect. Donor details come from another sample of the same person, matched by shared clones. At the DNA level, the sequence is TGTGCCAGCAGCGTAGGGACAGACTATGGCTACACCTTC. This is translated as CASSVGTDYGYTF.